This T cell receptor beta chain was identified in a study of glioma-infiltrating T cells after dendritic cell vaccination. In the study overall: Dendritic cell vaccination trial patients had either newly diagnosed or recurrent glioblastoma.

Produced via immunoSEQ multiplex PCR; TCRdb's table is partial and in-frame only. The table has about 99,000 clones, 75% to 85% seen once. V was trimmed by 5 bases and J by 3 bases, leaving 14 bases between them. The CDR3 contains 14 residues. Germline V lookup: CDR1 SEHNR, CDR2 FQNEAQ (reference sequence). The chain carries TRBV7-9 and TRBJ2-7; tentatively, D is TRBD1 (5 bases). This TCR was recovered from a human donor with glioblastoma. Sequenced here: blood, sampled before dendritic cell vaccination. CDR3 loop: CASSADSVDYEQYF. DNA of the CDR3: TGTGCCAGCAGCGCAGACAGCGTCGACTACGAGCAGTACTTC. Based on the CDR3 plus reference TRBV7-9 and TRBJ2-7, the full variable domain is DTGVSQNPRHKITKRGQNVTFRCDPISEHNRLYWYRQTLGQGPEFLTYFQNEAQLEKSRLLSDRFSAERPKGSFSTLEIQRTEQGDSAMYLCASSADSVDYEQYFGPGTRLTVT.